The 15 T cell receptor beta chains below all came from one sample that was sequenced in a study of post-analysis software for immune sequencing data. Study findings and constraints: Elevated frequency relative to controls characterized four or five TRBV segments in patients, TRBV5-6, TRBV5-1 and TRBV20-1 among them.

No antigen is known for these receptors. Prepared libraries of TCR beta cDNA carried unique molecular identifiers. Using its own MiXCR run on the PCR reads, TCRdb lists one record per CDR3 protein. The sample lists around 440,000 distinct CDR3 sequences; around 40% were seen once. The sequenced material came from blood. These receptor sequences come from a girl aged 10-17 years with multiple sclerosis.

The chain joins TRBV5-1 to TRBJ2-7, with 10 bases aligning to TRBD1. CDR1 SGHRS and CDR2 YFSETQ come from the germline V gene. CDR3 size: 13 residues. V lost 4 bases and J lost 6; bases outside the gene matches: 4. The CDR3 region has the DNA TGCGCCAGCAGCCGGGACAGGGGACGCGAGCAGTACTTC. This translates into CASSRDRGREQYF.

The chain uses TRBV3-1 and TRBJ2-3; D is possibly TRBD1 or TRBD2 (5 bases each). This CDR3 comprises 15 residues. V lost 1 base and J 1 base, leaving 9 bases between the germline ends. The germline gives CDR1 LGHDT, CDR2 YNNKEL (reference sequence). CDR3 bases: TGTGCCAGCAGCCAAGGAGTGGGACGCACAGATACGCAGTATTTT. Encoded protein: CASSQGVGRTDTQYF.

CDR3 sequence (DNA): TGCAGTGCTAGAGCGAGCGGAGCCCGCTACGAGCAGTACTTC. This gives the protein CSARASGARYEQYF. The J gene is TRBJ2-4, the V gene TRBV20-1; maybe TRBD2 (5 bases). TRBJ2-7 explains the end of the DNA better; the J call may be wrong. Germline values: CDR1 DFQATT, CDR2 SNEGSKA (reference sequence). The CDR3 consists of 14 residues.

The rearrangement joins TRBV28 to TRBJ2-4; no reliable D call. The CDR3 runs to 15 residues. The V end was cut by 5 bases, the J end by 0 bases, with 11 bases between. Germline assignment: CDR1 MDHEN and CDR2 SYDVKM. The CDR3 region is CASSPTILAKNIQYF. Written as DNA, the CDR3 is TGTGCCAGCAGTCCCACGATTTTAGCCAAAAACATTCAGTACTTC.

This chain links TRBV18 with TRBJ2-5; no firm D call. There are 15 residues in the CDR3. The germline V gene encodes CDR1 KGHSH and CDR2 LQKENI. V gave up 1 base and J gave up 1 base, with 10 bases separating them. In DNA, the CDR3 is TGTGCCAGCTCACCACGGGGTAGCAGCCAAGAGACCCAGTACTTC. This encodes CASSPRGSSQETQYF.

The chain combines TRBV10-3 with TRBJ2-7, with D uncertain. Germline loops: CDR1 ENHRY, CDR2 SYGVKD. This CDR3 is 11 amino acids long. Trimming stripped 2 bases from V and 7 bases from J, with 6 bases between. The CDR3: CAISETAEQYF. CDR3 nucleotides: TGTGCCATCAGTGAGACAGCTGAGCAGTACTTC.

The CDR3 spells CASTPGQGLEETQYF. Here the CDR3 DNA reads TGTGCCAGCACACCGGGACAGGGTCTGGAAGAGACCCAGTACTTC. The chain combines TRBV12-3 or TRBV12-4 with TRBJ2-5; 9 bases map to TRBD1. There are 15 residues in the CDR3. Germline trimming cut 7 bases from V and 3 bases from J; bases unmatched to any gene: 9.

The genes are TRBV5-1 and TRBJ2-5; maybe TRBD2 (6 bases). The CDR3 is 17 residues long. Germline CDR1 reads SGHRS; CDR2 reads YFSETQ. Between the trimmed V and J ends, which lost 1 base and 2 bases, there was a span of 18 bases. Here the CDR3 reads CASSLSGLRGNQETQYF. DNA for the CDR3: TGCGCCAGCAGCTTGTCGGGCCTCCGGGGGAATCAAGAGACCCAGTACTTC. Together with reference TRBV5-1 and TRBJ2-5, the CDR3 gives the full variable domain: KAGVTQTPRYLIKTRGQQVTLSCSPISGHRSVSWYQQTPGQGLQFLFEYFSETQRNKGNFPGRFSGRQFSNSRSEMNVSTLELGDSALYLCASSLSGLRGNQETQYFGPGTRLLVL.

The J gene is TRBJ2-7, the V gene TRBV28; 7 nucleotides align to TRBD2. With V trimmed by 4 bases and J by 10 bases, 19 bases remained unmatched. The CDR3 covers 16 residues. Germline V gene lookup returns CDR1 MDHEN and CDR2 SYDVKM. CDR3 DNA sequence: TGTGCCAGCAGTTCAAATCTAGCGGCCCCACAATGGGCCCAGTACTTC. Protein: CASSSNLAAPQWAQYF.

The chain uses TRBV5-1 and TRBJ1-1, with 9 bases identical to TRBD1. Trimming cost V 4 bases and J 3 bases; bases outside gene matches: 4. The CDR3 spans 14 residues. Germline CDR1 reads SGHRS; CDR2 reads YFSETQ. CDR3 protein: CASSKTGGDTEAFF. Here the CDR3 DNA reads TGCGCCAGCAGCAAGACAGGGGGAGACACTGAAGCTTTCTTT.

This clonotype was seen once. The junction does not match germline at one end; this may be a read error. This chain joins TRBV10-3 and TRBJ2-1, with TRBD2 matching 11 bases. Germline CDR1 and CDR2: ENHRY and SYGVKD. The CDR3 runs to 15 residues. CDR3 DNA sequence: TGTGCCATCAGGGCGGGACTAGCGGACTACAATGGGCAGTTCTTC. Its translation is CAIRAGLADYNGQFF.

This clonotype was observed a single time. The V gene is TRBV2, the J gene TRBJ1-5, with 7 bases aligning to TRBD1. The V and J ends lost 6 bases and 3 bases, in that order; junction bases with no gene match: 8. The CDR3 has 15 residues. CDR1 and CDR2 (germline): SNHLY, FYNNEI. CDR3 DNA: TGTGCCAGCAGAGAGGACAGGCTACTCAATCAGCCCCAGCATTTT. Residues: CASREDRLLNQPQHF.

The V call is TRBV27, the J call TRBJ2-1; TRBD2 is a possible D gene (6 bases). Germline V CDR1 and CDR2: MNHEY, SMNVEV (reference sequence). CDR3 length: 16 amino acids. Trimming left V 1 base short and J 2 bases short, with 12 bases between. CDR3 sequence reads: CASSLLAEGPYNEQFF. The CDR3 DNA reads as TGTGCCAGCAGTTTATTAGCGGAAGGGCCCTACAATGAGCAGTTCTTC.

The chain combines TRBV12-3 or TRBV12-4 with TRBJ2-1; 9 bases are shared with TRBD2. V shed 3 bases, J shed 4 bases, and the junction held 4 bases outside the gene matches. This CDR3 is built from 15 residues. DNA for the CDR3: TGTGCCAGCAGTTTGAGTAGCGGGAGATACAATGAGCAGTTCTTC. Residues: CASSLSSGRYNEQFF.

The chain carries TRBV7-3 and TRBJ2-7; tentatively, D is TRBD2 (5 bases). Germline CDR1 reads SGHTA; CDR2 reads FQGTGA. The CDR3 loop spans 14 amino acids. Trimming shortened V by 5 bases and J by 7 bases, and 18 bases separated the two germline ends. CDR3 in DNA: TGTGCCAGCAGCCCCGATACTAGTTACAATGAGCAGTACTTC. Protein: CASSPDTSYNEQYF.